This T cell receptor (beta chain) was recovered during a study of T cell responses to AZD1222 COVID-19 vaccine (TCRdb year 2021). About the investigation overall: AZD1222 recipients whose second dose came at about 4 weeks and those whose second dose came at about 12 weeks were combined into one group, since spike-specific TCR depth and breadth did not differ between the two schedules. TCR sequencing covered 230 to 250 trial participants: 200 to 210 given two doses of AZD1222 and around 26 given two doses of MenACWY control vaccine. Trial participants were enrolled by age into subgroups of 18-55, 56-69 and 70-plus years, and around 150, 28 and 57 TCR-sequenced participants, respectively, were included in these subgroups. General findings and caveats noted by the study authors: Conclusions about previously exposed vaccinees were limited because only 6 or 7 AZD1222 recipients were SARS-CoV-2 seropositive at baseline. Vaccine-associated CD4 TCRs spanned the whole spike protein, with dominant responses in regions 160-218 and 743-854. In the small 56-69-year group, the increase in depth fell short of significance, most likely because of low power. After two AZD1222 doses, both the breadth and the depth of spike-specific TCRs were significantly higher than at day 0 and than in MenACWY recipients. Participants were mostly white British and included more females than males, and it was suggested by the authors that clonal diversity may have been underestimated. Because no day 14 peak-response samples were available, the repertoires could be characterized only after the peak T cell response. Reportedly, close to half of the unique spike-specific TCRs recognized epitopes lying outside the regions that are mutated in the B.1.351 and B.1.1.7 variants.

Looking up the germline V gene (reference sequence) yields CDR1 LGHDT and CDR2 YNNKEL. CDR3 length: 14 amino acids, cysteine to phenylalanine. CDR3 DNA only is kept here, 42 bases in frame from base 1. V lost 4 bases and J lost 3 bases, and the count of bases not matched to a germline gene is 3. The CDR3 regions of human TCRbeta chains were subjected to immunosequencing. Per the authors' processing: TCRs in the repertoires were matched against a reference library of SARS-CoV-2-specific TCRs that had been generated with the MIRA antigen-specificity platform. Breadth was defined as the fraction of unique TCRs that were SARS-CoV-2-associated. Depth was defined as the fraction of total T cells that were SARS-CoV-2-associated. Using the MIRA data, every spike-specific TCR was mapped to the spike region that the TCR reacted to and assigned to either a CD4 or a CD8 class. Log10-transformed breadth and depth values were compared by one-way ANOVA with Sidak's multiple comparisons tests. Not all clones reach the TCRdb copy of this immuneACCESS table, which keeps in-frame sequences only. Checked studies attribute under half of the gap to unresolved V genes and leave the rest unexplained. The D gene and trimming were derived from the DNA, and the V and J assignments and clone size from that table. This sample lists around 140,000 clones; 75% to 90% were detected once. The ten largest clones represent roughly 1.7% of the sample.

What the time point label conveys for this sample: baseline before first vaccination. Vaccinee samples came from UK trials COV001 and COV002, including a single-blind randomized controlled phase 2/3 trial of AZD1222 (ChAdOx1 nCoV-19) in healthy adults. Trial participant PBMC samples were collected at day 0 and day 28 after the second dose for TCRbeta chain sequencing. Turning to this clone: This receptor's antigen is unknown. Base qualities are not provided; no much larger clone lies one nucleotide away.

Sequenced material: peripheral blood, taken on day 0 of AZD1222 vaccination. The sequence was obtained from an adult in good health. This chain joins TRBV3-1 (or the pseudogene TRBV3-2) to TRBJ2-5; 9 central bases correspond to TRBD2. The DNA is as follows: TGTGCCAGCAGCCCGGTAGCGGGAGAAGAGACCCAGTACTTC. Its amino acids are CASSPVAGEETQYF.